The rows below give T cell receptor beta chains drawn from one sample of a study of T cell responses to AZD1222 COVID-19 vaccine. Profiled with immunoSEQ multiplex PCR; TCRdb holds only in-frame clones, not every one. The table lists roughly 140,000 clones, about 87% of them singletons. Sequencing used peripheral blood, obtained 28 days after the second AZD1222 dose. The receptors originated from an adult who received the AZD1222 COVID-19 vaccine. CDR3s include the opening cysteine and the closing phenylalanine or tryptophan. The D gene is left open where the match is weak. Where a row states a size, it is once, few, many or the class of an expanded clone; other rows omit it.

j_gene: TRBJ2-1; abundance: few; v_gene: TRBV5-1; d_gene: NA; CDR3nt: TGCGCCAGCAGCTTGGACCGAGCGGGCCGATACAATGAGCAGTTCTTC; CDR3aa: CASSLDRAGRYNEQFF
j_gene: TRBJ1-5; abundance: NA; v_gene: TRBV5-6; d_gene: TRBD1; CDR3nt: TGTGCCAGCAGCTTGCGGGACAGGGATCAGCAGCCCCAGCATTTT; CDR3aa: CASSLRDRDQQPQHF
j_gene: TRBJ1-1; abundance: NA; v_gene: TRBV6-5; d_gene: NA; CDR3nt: TGTGCCAGCAGCATAAAGGGGTGGTACACTGAAGCTTTCTTT; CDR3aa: CASSIKGWYTEAFF
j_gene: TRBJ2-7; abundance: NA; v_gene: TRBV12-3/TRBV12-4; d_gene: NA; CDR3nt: TGTGCCAGCAGATTGGCTGCTGCCGAGCAGTACTTC; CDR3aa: CASRLAAAEQYF
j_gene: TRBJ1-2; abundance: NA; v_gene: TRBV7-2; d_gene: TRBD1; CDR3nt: TGTGCCATTCCCTGGGGGGGACCGACAGGGGTGAACTATGGCTACACCTTC; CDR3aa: CAIPWGGPTGVNYGYTF
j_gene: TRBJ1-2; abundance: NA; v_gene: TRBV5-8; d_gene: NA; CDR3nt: TGTGCCAGCAGACGCGGGGTCGGCGGCTACACCTTC; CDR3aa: CASRRGVGGYTF
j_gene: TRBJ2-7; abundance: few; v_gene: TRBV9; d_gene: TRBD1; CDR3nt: TGTGCCAGCAGCGCGGGACAGGGTCCCGATAAGCAGTACTTC; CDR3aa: CASSAGQGPDKQYF
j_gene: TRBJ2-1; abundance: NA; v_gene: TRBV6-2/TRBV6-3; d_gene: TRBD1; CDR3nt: TGTGCCAGCAGTTCTTATCACAGGGGCGGCTCCTACAATGAGCAGTTCTTC; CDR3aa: CASSSYHRGGSYNEQFF
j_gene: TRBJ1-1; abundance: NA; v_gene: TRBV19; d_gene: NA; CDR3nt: TGTGCCAGTAGTACCGGTGGGAACACTGAAGCTTTCTTT; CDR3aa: CASSTGGNTEAFF
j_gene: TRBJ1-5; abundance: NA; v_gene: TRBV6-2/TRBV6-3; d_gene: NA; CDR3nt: TGTGCCAGCAGTCAGGGATACGGTCAGCCCCAGCATTTT; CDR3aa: CASSQGYGQPQHF
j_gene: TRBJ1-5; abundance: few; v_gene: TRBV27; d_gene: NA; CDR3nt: TGTGCCAGCAGTTTATTGGGAGCCAATCAGCCCCAGCATTTT; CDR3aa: CASSLLGANQPQHF
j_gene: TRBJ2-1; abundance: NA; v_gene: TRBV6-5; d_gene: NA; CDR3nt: TGTGCCAGCAGTCTTTTTTTGGGAGGCAATGAGCAGTTCTTC; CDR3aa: CASSLFLGGNEQFF
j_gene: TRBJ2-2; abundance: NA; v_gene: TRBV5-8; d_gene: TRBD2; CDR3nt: TGTGCCAGCAGCGTACCTAGACTAGCAGGAAACACCGGGGAGCTGTTTTTT; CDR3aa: CASSVPRLAGNTGELFF
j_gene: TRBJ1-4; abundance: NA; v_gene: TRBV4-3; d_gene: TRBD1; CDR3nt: TGCGCCAGCAGCCAAGAGACCTACAGGGGATCTAATGAAAAACTGTTTTTT; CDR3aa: CASSQETYRGSNEKLFF
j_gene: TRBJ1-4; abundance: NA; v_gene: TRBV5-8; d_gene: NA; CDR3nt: TGTGCCAGCAGCTTGTCTCGGCTGGGGGAAAAACTGTTTTTT; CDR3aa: CASSLSRLGEKLFF
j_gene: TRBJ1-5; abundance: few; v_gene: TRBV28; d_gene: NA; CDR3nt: TGTGCCAGCAGTTCCCGCGGTGTAGACAATCAGCCCCAGCATTTT; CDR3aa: CASSSRGVDNQPQHF
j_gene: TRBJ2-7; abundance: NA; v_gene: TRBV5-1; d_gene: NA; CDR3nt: TGCGCCAGCACCCCCTTAGGGCACTCCTACGAGCAGTACTTC; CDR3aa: CASTPLGHSYEQYF